These T cell receptor beta chains were read from a single sample in a study of identical twins. TCRdb analysed the 5' RACE reads with MiXCR anew, one entry per CDR3 protein. The sample holds fewer than 500,000 distinct CDR3 sequences, roughly an eighth seen once. These data also featured in a second study, about yellow fever vaccine responses in identical twins.

The specimen was CD4+ T cells sorted from blood. Source of these receptors: a young woman in good health. Each CDR3 is given with its conserved first and last residue. Each record gives: clone size, V gene, D gene, J gene, CDR3 protein, CDR3 DNA. A D gene is named only where the DNA matches it firmly. Part of the rows lack a size; the others show once, few, many or a class for expanded clones.

>few|TRBV14|-|TRBJ1-1
CASSRAWDTEAFF
TGTGCCAGCAGCAGGGCCTGGGACACTGAAGCTTTCTTT
>few|TRBV5-1|TRBD2|TRBJ2-7
CASRLTGTSSYEQYF
TGCGCCAGCAGGTTAACCGGGACTAGCTCCTACGAGCAGTACTTC
>-|TRBV29-1|-|TRBJ1-5
CSVEMAHQPQHF
TGCAGCGTTGAAATGGCGCATCAGCCCCAGCATTTT
>-|TRBV5-1|TRBD2|TRBJ2-3
CASSSGLAGETTATQYF
TGCGCCAGCAGCTCGGGACTAGCGGGGGAGACGACGGCTACGCAGTATTTT
>few|TRBV28|-|TRBJ2-1
CASSVPGGVSQGEQFF
TGTGCCAGCAGTGTTCCAGGGGGGGTGTCCCAGGGTGAGCAGTTCTTC
>many|TRBV20-1|-|TRBJ1-5
CSARAGNQPQHF
TGCAGTGCTAGAGCGGGAAATCAGCCCCAGCATTTT
>many|TRBV12-3/TRBV12-4|TRBD1|TRBJ2-7
CASSPGGLGSYEQYF
TGTGCCAGCAGCCCAGGGGGTTTAGGGTCCTACGAGCAGTACTTC
>many|TRBV5-1|-|TRBJ2-3
CASSFATSQNTQYF
TGCGCCAGCAGCTTCGCAACTAGCCAAAATACGCAGTATTTT
>-|TRBV20-1|-|TRBJ2-5
CSASAGGAERATQYF
TGCAGTGCTTCGGCTGGGGGGGCGGAACGGGCGACCCAGTACTTC
>many|TRBV7-3|TRBD1|TRBJ2-2
CASSRDRDTGELFF
TGTGCCAGCAGCCGGGACAGGGACACCGGGGAGCTGTTTTTT
>-|TRBV29-1|-|TRBJ2-7
CSVEKGYEQYF
TGCAGCGTTGAAAAGGGGTACGAGCAGTACTTC
>few|TRBV12-3/TRBV12-4|TRBD2|TRBJ2-1
CASSPSGRASYNEQFF
TGTGCCAGCAGTCCTAGCGGGAGGGCGTCCTACAATGAGCAGTTCTTC
>-|TRBV3-1|TRBD1|TRBJ2-1
CASSQEPTGDEQFF
TGTGCCAGCAGCCAAGAGCCGACAGGGGATGAGCAGTTCTTC
>-|TRBV12-3/TRBV12-4|-|TRBJ2-5
CASTPGGGGETQYF
TGTGCCAGCACCCCTGGTGGGGGTGGAGAGACCCAGTACTTC
>-|TRBV18|-|TRBJ2-5
CASSRSPSETQYF
TGTGCCAGCTCCCGATCCCCGTCAGAGACCCAGTACTTC
>few|TRBV18|-|TRBJ1-5
CASSRTDSNQPQHF
TGTGCCAGCTCGCGGACGGATAGCAATCAGCCCCAGCATTTT
>few|TRBV27|-|TRBJ2-7
CASSLQEHYEQYF
TGTGCCAGCAGTTTACAGGAGCACTACGAGCAGTACTTC
>-|TRBV5-1|TRBD1|TRBJ2-1
CASSSGDRGSYNEQFF
TGCGCCAGCAGCTCCGGGGACAGGGGTTCCTACAATGAGCAGTTCTTC
>many|TRBV12-3/TRBV12-4|TRBD1|TRBJ2-7
CASSSAGTVSYEQYF
TGTGCCAGCAGTTCGGCCGGGACAGTCTCCTACGAGCAGTACTTC
>-|TRBV4-2|TRBD2|TRBJ2-1
CASSHQGTSGRRIYNEQFF
TGTGCCAGCAGCCACCAGGGGACTAGCGGGAGAAGGATCTACAATGAGCAGTTCTTC
>-|TRBV7-9|-|TRBJ1-1
CASSLASGRGTEAFF
TGTGCCAGCAGCTTAGCGTCAGGGAGGGGGACTGAAGCTTTCTTT
>few|TRBV5-1|-|TRBJ2-3
CASSLYASSGADTQYF
TGCGCCAGCAGCTTGTATGCGTCTTCAGGGGCAGATACGCAGTATTTT
>many|TRBV9|-|TRBJ1-2
CASSVDGSWRPSYGYTF
TGTGCCAGCAGCGTAGATGGATCTTGGCGGCCTTCCTATGGCTACACCTTC
>-|TRBV7-2|-|TRBJ2-3
CASSLSRGREWVWDTQYF
TGTGCCAGCAGCCTATCGCGTGGACGGGAGTGGGTTTGGGATACGCAGTATTTT
>few|TRBV12-3/TRBV12-4|TRBD1|TRBJ2-3
CANSRTGGADTQYF
TGTGCCAACTCACGGACAGGGGGCGCAGATACGCAGTATTTT